The T cell receptor (beta chain) under discussion was sequenced for a study of OX40 agonist ivuxolimab in advanced cancers. Study in general: Ivuxolimab doses were 0.01, 0.1, 0.3, 1.5, 3 or 10 mg/kg every 2 weeks. Participants could have had prior anti-PD-1, anti-PD-L1 or anti-CTLA-4 therapy, and approximately 40% had some. Two patients with cutaneous melanoma and one with hepatocellular carcinoma, three in total, showed partial responses.

The V and J ends lost 5 bases and 5 bases respectively, with 13 bases between them. The CDR3 has 13 residues. Germline V gene data show CDR1 as SGHAT and CDR2 as FQNNGV. People who had autoimmune disease history or systemic immunosuppression were excluded. Data came from immunoSEQ multiplex PCR; TCRdb stores just in-frame clones and leaves some out. The sample shows about 42,000 clones, over 65% of them seen only once. Specimen: CD4+ or CD8+ T cells sorted from blood, collected in a trial of the OX40 agonist ivuxolimab. The rearrangement uses TRBV11-2 and TRBJ2-7, with D possibly being TRBD2 (5 bases). The receptor comes from an adult with an advanced solid tumor such as melanoma, head and neck, liver or kidney cancer. CDR3 protein: CASSRTGNHEQYF. The CDR3 DNA is TGTGCCAGCAGCCGGACTGGGAACCACGAGCAGTACTTC.